This paragraph covers one T cell receptor beta chain sequence. Authors' processing steps: Reference gene primer amplification gave estimated nucleated cell counts. Sequencing was performed with immunoSEQ multiplex PCR; in TCRdb, only in-frame clones are kept and a portion is missing. V and J calls and clone size come straight from that table; D and trimming were deduced from the DNA. The sample holds about 200,000 clones, more than 85% seen once. The source of the sample is a study of blood T cell repertoires in COVID-19. The receptor comes from a man aged 55 to 70 with acute or convalescent COVID-19. The sequenced sample consisted of peripheral blood.

The CDR3 spells CASSRNRGLSNEQFF. The CDR3 bases are TGTGCCAGCAGCCGGAACAGGGGGCTCTCCAATGAGCAGTTCTTC. The chain is built from TRBV7-3 and TRBJ2-1; 9 bases are a match to TRBD1. The germline V gene has CDR1 SGHTA and CDR2 FQGTGA. The CDR3 spans 15 residues. J lost 6 bases, V lost 5 bases, and 8 bases had no gene match.